A selection of T cell receptor beta chains follows, all from one sample in a study of T cells in localized non-small cell lung cancer. Measured with immunoSEQ multiplex PCR; TCRdb has only the in-frame clones, and not every one. The table has over 45,000 clones, around 90% seen once. Sample: peripheral blood, taken before any cancer treatment. Receptor source: a man between 40 and 70 years old with stage I squamous cell lung carcinoma. CDR3s include the opening cysteine and the closing phenylalanine or tryptophan. The order of the fields is clone size, D gene, V gene, J gene, CDR3 protein, CDR3 DNA. The D gene is left open where the match is weak. Rows give clone size only sometimes, using once, few, many, or a class for an expanded clone.

size: medium-sized
D: NA
V: TRBV7-2
J: TRBJ2-5
CDR3: CASSLGTRETQYF
DNA: TGTGCCAGCAGCTTGGGGACAAGAGAGACCCAGTACTTC

size: NA
D: TRBD2
V: TRBV29-1
J: TRBJ2-4
CDR3: CSVSGLAGDGAKNIQYF
DNA: TGCAGCGTCTCTGGACTAGCGGGGGACGGTGCCAAAAACATTCAGTACTTC

size: NA
D: TRBD1
V: TRBV7-3
J: TRBJ2-2
CDR3: CASSLEGAGELFF
DNA: TGTGCCAGCAGCCTTGAGGGGGCTGGGGAGCTGTTTTTT

size: NA
D: NA
V: TRBV5-4
J: TRBJ2-3
CDR3: CASSLEYTDTQYF
DNA: TGTGCCAGCAGCTTAGAGTACACAGATACGCAGTATTTT

size: NA
D: NA
V: TRBV9
J: TRBJ1-2
CDR3: CASSLGGYSYTF
DNA: TGTGCCAGCAGCCTAGGTGGGTACAGCTACACCTTC

size: once
D: NA
V: TRBV11-3
J: TRBJ2-7
CDR3: CASSLEPSSSEQYF
DNA: TGTGCCAGCAGCTTAGAGCCTAGCAGTTCCGAGCAGTACTTC

size: NA
D: NA
V: TRBV5-8
J: TRBJ1-2
CDR3: CASSWGSQGGNYGYTF
DNA: TGTGCCAGCAGCTGGGGGTCTCAAGGGGGTAACTATGGCTACACCTTC

size: NA
D: TRBD1
V: TRBV29-1
J: TRBJ2-7
CDR3: CSVAGQGASYEQYF
DNA: TGCAGCGTAGCCGGACAGGGGGCCTCCTACGAGCAGTACTTC

size: NA
D: NA
V: TRBV11-2
J: TRBJ2-1
CDR3: CASSLGRGMRDEQFF
DNA: TGTGCCAGCAGCTTAGGAAGGGGTATGCGCGATGAGCAGTTCTTC

size: NA
D: NA
V: TRBV2
J: TRBJ2-4
CDR3: CASSVAGIQYF
DNA: TGTGCCAGCAGTGTTGCGGGCATTCAGTACTTC

size: NA
D: NA
V: TRBV7-6
J: TRBJ2-5
CDR3: CASSLTGPPQETQYF
DNA: TGTGCCAGCAGCCTCACCGGGCCGCCACAAGAGACCCAGTACTTC

size: NA
D: NA
V: TRBV7-7
J: TRBJ2-7
CDR3: CASSLARDGSEQYF
DNA: TGTGCTAGCAGCTTAGCCAGGGACGGGAGCGAGCAGTACTTC

size: once
D: NA
V: TRBV9
J: TRBJ2-1
CDR3: CASSVGYNEQFF
DNA: TGTGCCAGCAGCGTAGGGTACAATGAGCAGTTCTTC

size: NA
D: NA
V: TRBV9
J: TRBJ2-7
CDR3: CASSVGPGSYEQYF
DNA: TGTGCCAGCAGCGTAGGGCCAGGGTCCTACGAGCAGTACTTC

size: NA
D: NA
V: TRBV30
J: TRBJ1-6
CDR3: CAWSRGRENSPLHF
DNA: TGTGCCTGGAGTCGCGGACGGGAGAATTCACCCCTCCACTTT

size: few
D: TRBD1
V: TRBV9
J: TRBJ2-7
CDR3: CASSAGTGFQQYF
DNA: TGTGCCAGCAGTGCCGGGACAGGGTTCCAGCAGTACTTC

size: NA
D: NA
V: TRBV10-3
J: TRBJ2-7
CDR3: CAISDWGDRGEQYF
DNA: TGTGCCATCAGTGACTGGGGCGATAGGGGCGAGCAGTACTTC

size: NA
D: NA
V: TRBV7-2
J: TRBJ1-2
CDR3: CASSLGNYGYTF
DNA: TGTGCCAGCAGCTTAGGGAACTATGGCTACACCTTC

size: NA
D: NA
V: TRBV7-8
J: TRBJ2-4
CDR3: CASKGAKNIQYF
DNA: TGTGCCAGCAAGGGAGCCAAAAACATTCAGTACTTC

size: NA
D: NA
V: TRBV30
J: TRBJ2-3
CDR3: CAWSVRRTSSGADTQYF
DNA: TGTGCCTGGAGTGTACGTCGGACATCCTCTGGGGCAGATACGCAGTATTTT

size: NA
D: TRBD1
V: TRBV4-3
J: TRBJ2-1
CDR3: CASSPDQHRGRGGSYNEQFF
DNA: TGCGCCAGCAGCCCCGACCAGCATAGGGGGCGCGGAGGCTCCTACAATGAGCAGTTCTTC

size: NA
D: NA
V: TRBV6-5
J: TRBJ1-4
CDR3: CASSYSKTARNEKLFF
DNA: TGTGCCAGCAGTTACTCGAAGACAGCGCGAAATGAAAAACTGTTTTTT

size: NA
D: TRBD1
V: TRBV29-1
J: TRBJ2-2
CDR3: CSVGTGWTGELFF
DNA: TGCAGCGTCGGGACAGGGTGGACCGGGGAGCTGTTTTTT

size: few
D: TRBD1
V: TRBV27
J: TRBJ2-7
CDR3: CASGGRGQAYEQYF
DNA: TGTGCCAGCGGCGGCAGGGGGCAGGCCTACGAGCAGTACTTC

size: NA
D: NA
V: TRBV29-1
J: TRBJ2-7
CDR3: CSVEDPNEQYF
DNA: TGCAGCGTTGAAGATCCGAACGAGCAGTACTTC

size: NA
D: NA
V: TRBV28
J: TRBJ1-5
CDR3: CASTPSGLGNQPQHF
DNA: TGTGCCAGCACCCCTTCGGGCTTAGGCAATCAGCCCCAGCATTTT

size: NA
D: NA
V: TRBV28
J: TRBJ2-2
CDR3: CASSAPGFTGELFF
DNA: TGTGCCAGCAGTGCTCCGGGGTTCACCGGGGAGCTGTTTTTT

size: NA
D: TRBD1
V: TRBV13
J: TRBJ1-1
CDR3: CASSAKTGNVTEAFF
DNA: TGTGCCAGCAGCGCCAAGACAGGGAATGTCACTGAAGCTTTCTTT

size: NA
D: NA
V: TRBV6-6
J: TRBJ1-4
CDR3: CASRGDNEKLFF
DNA: TGTGCCAGCAGGGGGGATAATGAAAAACTGTTTTTT

size: NA
D: NA
V: TRBV5-1
J: TRBJ1-3
CDR3: CASSLDSPSSGNTIYF
DNA: TGCGCCAGCAGCTTGGACAGCCCGAGCTCTGGAAACACCATATATTTT

size: NA
D: TRBD1
V: TRBV29-1
J: TRBJ1-5
CDR3: CSVGPGGSNQPQHF
DNA: TGCAGCGTTGGGCCAGGGGGGAGCAATCAGCCCCAGCATTTT

size: NA
D: NA
V: TRBV19
J: TRBJ2-2
CDR3: CASSPWTVNTGELFF
DNA: TGTGCCAGTAGTCCCTGGACGGTCAACACCGGGGAGCTGTTTTTT

size: NA
D: NA
V: TRBV20-1
J: TRBJ2-7
CDR3: CSARGGYEQYF
DNA: TGCAGTGCTAGAGGCGGGTACGAGCAGTACTTC

size: NA
D: TRBD2
V: TRBV2
J: TRBJ2-7
CDR3: CASSGLADTSYYEQYF
DNA: TGTGCCAGCAGTGGACTAGCGGACACCTCCTATTACGAGCAGTACTTC

size: NA
D: NA
V: TRBV4-3
J: TRBJ1-5
CDR3: CASSQDRSNDQPQHF
DNA: TGCGCCAGCAGCCAAGACAGGTCGAATGATCAGCCCCAGCATTTT

size: NA
D: NA
V: TRBV5-4
J: TRBJ2-3
CDR3: CASSSPPGTPFSADTQYF
DNA: TGTGCCAGCAGCTCTCCCCCCGGGACTCCCTTTTCAGCAGATACGCAGTATTTT

size: NA
D: TRBD2
V: TRBV7-3
J: TRBJ2-1
CDR3: CASSYNSGSEQFF
DNA: TGTGCCAGCAGTTATAATAGCGGGAGTGAGCAGTTCTTC

size: NA
D: TRBD2
V: TRBV15
J: TRBJ2-7
CDR3: CATSTRTSGINEQYF
DNA: TGTGCCACCAGCACGCGGACTAGCGGGATTAACGAGCAGTACTTC

size: NA
D: TRBD2
V: TRBV18
J: TRBJ2-2
CDR3: CASSLAGGADTGELFF
DNA: TGTGCCAGCTCACTAGCGGGAGGAGCGGACACCGGGGAGCTGTTTTTT

size: NA
D: TRBD1
V: TRBV7-2
J: TRBJ1-2
CDR3: CASSPRTGYGYTF
DNA: TGTGCCAGCAGCCCACGGACAGGCTATGGCTACACCTTC

size: NA
D: NA
V: TRBV21-1
J: TRBJ1-5
CDR3: CASSCMLHWHHQPQHF
DNA: TGTGCCAGCAGCTGTATGCTACATTGGCATCATCAGCCCCAGCATTTT

size: NA
D: NA
V: TRBV19
J: TRBJ2-2
CDR3: CASSIGATGELFF
DNA: TGTGCCAGTAGTATAGGGGCTACCGGGGAGCTGTTTTTT

size: NA
D: NA
V: TRBV5-1
J: TRBJ2-3
CDR3: CASSLVSGSGDTQYF
DNA: TGCGCCAGCAGCTTGGTTTCCGGGAGTGGAGATACGCAGTATTTT

size: NA
D: NA
V: TRBV7-3
J: TRBJ2-5
CDR3: CASSPYLETQYF
DNA: TGTGCCAGCAGCCCTTACTTGGAGACCCAGTACTTC

size: once
D: TRBD2
V: TRBV7-8
J: TRBJ2-3
CDR3: CASSLENLGLAVSTDTQYF
DNA: TGTGCCAGCAGCTTAGAGAACTTGGGGCTAGCGGTTAGCACAGATACGCAGTATTTT

size: once
D: TRBD1
V: TRBV7-2
J: TRBJ2-7
CDR3: CASSLRDSSYEQYF
DNA: TGTGCCAGCAGCTTAAGGGACAGCTCCTACGAGCAGTACTTC

size: NA
D: NA
V: TRBV10-1
J: TRBJ2-1
CDR3: CASSEDSYNEQFF
DNA: TGCGCCAGCAGTGAGGACTCGTACAATGAGCAGTTCTTC

size: NA
D: TRBD2
V: TRBV28
J: TRBJ2-3
CDR3: CASSPPSGRTDTQYF
DNA: TGTGCCAGCAGCCCTCCTAGCGGGAGGACAGATACGCAGTATTTT

size: NA
D: NA
V: TRBV4-1
J: TRBJ1-1
CDR3: CASSQGLRGTEAFF
DNA: TGCGCCAGCAGCCAAGGGCTAAGGGGGACTGAAGCTTTCTTT

size: medium-sized
D: NA
V: TRBV9
J: TRBJ2-3
CDR3: CASSAAGASVDTQYF
DNA: TGTGCCAGCAGCGCCGCCGGGGCGAGCGTAGATACGCAGTATTTT

size: once
D: NA
V: TRBV13
J: TRBJ1-5
CDR3: CASSSGTGNQPQHF
DNA: TGTGCCAGCAGCTCAGGGACGGGAAATCAGCCCCAGCATTTT

size: NA
D: TRBD2
V: TRBV7-2
J: TRBJ2-7
CDR3: CASSLTSGYEQYF
DNA: TGTGCCAGCAGCTTGACTAGCGGCTACGAGCAGTACTTC

size: NA
D: NA
V: TRBV5-1
J: TRBJ2-6
CDR3: CASSLVPWGLAGANVLTF
DNA: TGCGCCAGCAGCTTGGTCCCCTGGGGTCTAGCTGGGGCCAACGTCCTGACTTTC

size: NA
D: NA
V: TRBV9
J: TRBJ2-2
CDR3: CASNGLNTGELFF
DNA: TGTGCCAGCAACGGACTGAACACCGGGGAGCTGTTTTTT

size: NA
D: NA
V: TRBV27
J: TRBJ1-1
CDR3: CASSPPPGTSAFF
DNA: TGTGCCAGCAGTCCTCCACCGGGGACCTCAGCTTTCTTT

size: NA
D: TRBD2
V: TRBV5-1
J: TRBJ2-1
CDR3: CASSLGTSEYNEQFF
DNA: TGCGCCAGCAGCTTGGGGACTAGCGAATACAATGAGCAGTTCTTC

size: few
D: NA
V: TRBV29-1
J: TRBJ1-1
CDR3: CSVEQGIGTEAFF
DNA: TGCAGCGTTGAACAGGGCATCGGCACTGAAGCTTTCTTT

size: NA
D: NA
V: TRBV9
J: TRBJ2-3
CDR3: CASSQTGPDTQYF
DNA: TGTGCCAGCAGCCAAACAGGGCCAGATACGCAGTATTTT

size: NA
D: NA
V: TRBV9
J: TRBJ1-4
CDR3: CASSAHTLPNEKLFF
DNA: TGTGCCAGCAGCGCACACACGTTACCTAATGAAAAACTGTTTTTT

size: NA
D: NA
V: TRBV18
J: TRBJ2-1
CDR3: CASSPGKGDYNEQFF
DNA: TGTGCCAGCTCACCGGGGAAAGGGGATTACAATGAGCAGTTCTTC